Listed below are T cell receptor beta chains from one sample, sequenced in a study of blood T cell repertoires in COVID-19. The table came from immunoSEQ multiplex PCR; TCRdb's copy has only in-frame clones and leaves some out. The repertoire holds under 300,000 clones, with approximately 84% as singletons. The material sequenced was PBMCs or T cells enriched from blood (not recorded which). These receptors all come from a man aged 35 to 55 who had recovered from COVID-19. Both conserved end residues are part of each CDR3. Fields, in order: clone size, J gene, V gene, D gene, CDR3 protein, CDR3 DNA. A D gene is named only where the DNA matches it firmly. Some rows have no size entry. The others give once, few or many, or a class for an expanded clone.

size: few; J: TRBJ1-4; V: TRBV6-5; D: .; CDR3: CASSLTATNEKLFF; DNA: TGTGCCAGCAGTTTAACAGCAACAAATGAAAAACTGTTTTTT
size: .; J: TRBJ2-5; V: TRBV30; D: TRBD2; CDR3: CAWNGPSGGGMQETQYF; DNA: TGTGCCTGGAATGGACCCAGCGGGGGGGGTATGCAAGAGACCCAGTACTTC
size: once; J: TRBJ1-5; V: TRBV2; D: .; CDR3: CASRPVGVGNQPQHF; DNA: TGTGCCAGCCGCCCGGTCGGGGTAGGCAATCAGCCCCAGCATTTT
size: .; J: TRBJ2-3; V: TRBV7-3; D: TRBD2; CDR3: CASSLRAGDTDTQYF; DNA: TGTGCCAGCAGCTTACGGGCGGGAGACACAGATACGCAGTATTTT
size: .; J: TRBJ1-2; V: TRBV19; D: .; CDR3: CASRNRESYGYTF; DNA: TGTGCCAGTCGCAACAGGGAGTCCTATGGCTACACCTTC
size: .; J: TRBJ2-7; V: TRBV5-5; D: .; CDR3: CASSLASTYEQYF; DNA: TGTGCCAGCAGCTTGGCCAGTACCTACGAGCAGTACTTC
size: .; J: TRBJ2-7; V: TRBV30; D: .; CDR3: CAWSVTRSHYEQYF; DNA: TGTGCCTGGAGTGTTACTAGGTCCCACTACGAGCAGTACTTC
size: .; J: TRBJ2-1; V: TRBV29-1; D: TRBD2; CDR3: CSVRTSGIPSYNEQFF; DNA: TGCAGCGTTAGGACTAGCGGGATCCCGTCCTACAATGAGCAGTTCTTC
size: .; J: TRBJ1-3; V: TRBV28; D: .; CDR3: CASSFGGALSGNTIYF; DNA: TGTGCCAGCAGTTTCGGAGGGGCCCTCTCTGGAAACACCATATATTTT
size: .; J: TRBJ2-3; V: TRBV7-9; D: TRBD2; CDR3: CASSLLRGADTQYF; DNA: TGTGCCAGCAGCTTATTACGGGGGGCAGATACGCAGTATTTT
size: .; J: TRBJ2-5; V: TRBV28; D: TRBD2; CDR3: CASSLSFGGQETQYF; DNA: TGTGCCAGCAGTTTATCCTTCGGGGGGCAAGAGACCCAGTACTTC
size: few; J: TRBJ1-5; V: TRBV10-3; D: .; CDR3: CAISESRAPGAQHF; DNA: TGTGCCATCAGTGAGTCCAGGGCCCCGGGGGCCCAGCATTTT
size: .; J: TRBJ2-7; V: TRBV20-1; D: .; CDR3: CSASHMEGRDEQYF; DNA: TGCAGTGCTAGTCACATGGAGGGTAGAGACGAGCAGTACTTC
size: .; J: TRBJ2-2; V: TRBV9; D: .; CDR3: CASSGRSRESTGELFF; DNA: TGTGCCAGCAGCGGGCGTAGTCGGGAGAGCACCGGGGAGCTGTTTTTT
size: .; J: TRBJ2-1; V: TRBV19; D: TRBD1; CDR3: CASWGTTGVSSRTYNEQFF; DNA: TGTGCCAGTTGGGGGACGACAGGGGTCTCTTCGCGCACCTACAATGAGCAGTTCTTC
size: .; J: TRBJ2-1; V: TRBV19; D: .; CDR3: CASLKSGSSYNEQFF; DNA: TGTGCCTCGCTAAAGTCCGGGAGCTCCTACAATGAGCAGTTCTTC
size: .; J: TRBJ2-5; V: TRBV7-3; D: .; CDR3: CASSLTGTHQETQYF; DNA: TGTGCCAGCAGCTTAACGGGCACCCACCAAGAGACCCAGTACTTC
size: .; J: TRBJ1-1; V: TRBV5-1; D: TRBD1; CDR3: CASSLSQGAGKAEAFF; DNA: TGCGCCAGCAGCTTGAGTCAGGGGGCGGGTAAGGCTGAAGCTTTCTTT